These T cell receptor beta chains were read from a single sample in a study of vaccination effects on CD4 cells after COVID-19. Their cognate antigens are unknown. TCRdb's table, derived via immunoSEQ multiplex PCR, lists solely in-frame clones and lacks some. The sample records 50,000 to 70,000 clones, 72% being singletons. The input for sequencing was CD4+ T cells from PBMCs cultured without peptide, taken before COVID-19 vaccination. Every receptor here comes from a human donor who had a prior SARS-CoV-2 infection. CDR3s include the opening cysteine and the closing phenylalanine or tryptophan. The D gene is left open where the match is weak. Size values are once, few and many counts, or a class for expanded clones, and some rows have none.

clone_size: .
d_call: .
v_call: TRBV4-3
j_call: TRBJ2-7
cdr3_aa: CASSQVAEPSYEQYF
cdr3_nt: TGCGCCAGCAGCCAAGTCGCAGAGCCCTCCTACGAGCAGTACTTC

clone_size: .
d_call: TRBD2
v_call: TRBV3-1/TRBV3-2
j_call: TRBJ2-3
cdr3_aa: CASSQTRGGMGSTQYF
cdr3_nt: TGTGCCAGCAGCCAGACCCGCGGGGGGATGGGATCGACGCAGTATTTT

clone_size: .
d_call: .
v_call: TRBV15
j_call: TRBJ2-1
cdr3_aa: CATSRDLGVAGAFEQFF
cdr3_nt: TGTGCCACCAGCAGAGATCTCGGAGTGGCAGGGGCTTTTGAGCAGTTCTTC

clone_size: .
d_call: TRBD1
v_call: TRBV5-6
j_call: TRBJ1-5
cdr3_aa: CASSFGTGDQPQHF
cdr3_nt: TGTGCCAGCAGCTTCGGCACAGGGGATCAGCCCCAGCATTTT

clone_size: .
d_call: TRBD2
v_call: TRBV24-1
j_call: TRBJ2-1
cdr3_aa: CATSDWTSGRHNEQFF
cdr3_nt: TGTGCCACCAGTGACTGGACTAGCGGGAGGCATAATGAGCAGTTCTTC

clone_size: .
d_call: .
v_call: TRBV7-9
j_call: TRBJ1-1
cdr3_aa: CASSSQDSTEAFF
cdr3_nt: TGTGCCAGCAGCTCTCAGGATAGCACTGAAGCTTTCTTT

clone_size: .
d_call: .
v_call: TRBV7-9
j_call: TRBJ2-7
cdr3_aa: CASSGPSISYEQYF
cdr3_nt: TGTGCCAGCAGCGGACCCAGTATCTCCTACGAGCAGTACTTC

clone_size: .
d_call: .
v_call: TRBV7-2
j_call: TRBJ1-4
cdr3_aa: CASRRATNEKLFF
cdr3_nt: TGTGCCAGCAGGCGTGCAACTAATGAAAAACTGTTTTTT

clone_size: few
d_call: .
v_call: TRBV3-1/TRBV3-2
j_call: TRBJ1-2
cdr3_aa: CASSHFSGTEVEGYTF
cdr3_nt: TGTGCCAGCAGCCATTTTTCCGGGACGGAGGTGGAGGGCTACACCTTC

clone_size: .
d_call: TRBD2
v_call: TRBV3-1/TRBV3-2
j_call: TRBJ2-3
cdr3_aa: CASSQDFPGGPRGTQYF
cdr3_nt: TGTGCCAGCAGCCAAGACTTCCCGGGAGGGCCCCGGGGTACGCAGTATTTT

clone_size: .
d_call: .
v_call: TRBV5-8
j_call: TRBJ2-7
cdr3_aa: CASSLVAGWGVEQYF
cdr3_nt: TGTGCCAGCAGCTTGGTAGCAGGCTGGGGGGTCGAGCAGTACTTC

clone_size: .
d_call: TRBD1
v_call: TRBV6-1
j_call: TRBJ1-6
cdr3_aa: CASSELGTGVSPLHF
cdr3_nt: TGTGCCAGCAGTGAATTAGGGACAGGGGTTTCACCCCTCCACTTT

clone_size: .
d_call: .
v_call: TRBV5-6
j_call: TRBJ1-1
cdr3_aa: CASSFRGIEAFF
cdr3_nt: TGTGCCAGCAGCTTTCGGGGGATTGAAGCTTTCTTT

clone_size: .
d_call: .
v_call: TRBV27
j_call: TRBJ2-7
cdr3_aa: CASSLTAGTWGEQYF
cdr3_nt: TGTGCCAGCAGTTTAACGGCGGGGACGTGGGGAGAGCAGTACTTC

clone_size: .
d_call: TRBD2
v_call: TRBV14
j_call: TRBJ2-3
cdr3_aa: CASSYGLAGGDTQYF
cdr3_nt: TGTGCCAGCAGCTATGGACTAGCGGGAGGAGATACGCAGTATTTT

clone_size: .
d_call: .
v_call: TRBV15
j_call: TRBJ2-7
cdr3_aa: CATSRRPGYEQYF
cdr3_nt: TGTGCCACCAGCAGGCGGCCAGGTTACGAGCAGTACTTC

clone_size: .
d_call: .
v_call: TRBV7-9
j_call: TRBJ1-3
cdr3_aa: CASSLLTGPGNTIYF
cdr3_nt: TGTGCCAGCAGCTTACTGACAGGACCTGGAAACACCATATATTTT

clone_size: .
d_call: TRBD1
v_call: TRBV7-2
j_call: TRBJ2-5
cdr3_aa: CASSDRVGETQYF
cdr3_nt: TGTGCCAGCAGCGACAGGGTTGGAGAGACCCAGTACTTC

clone_size: .
d_call: .
v_call: TRBV27
j_call: TRBJ1-1
cdr3_aa: CASSYQGSTEAFF
cdr3_nt: TGTGCCAGCAGTTACCAGGGTAGCACTGAAGCTTTCTTT

clone_size: .
d_call: .
v_call: TRBV9
j_call: TRBJ2-5
cdr3_aa: CASSVGLDTRFPHQETQYF
cdr3_nt: TGTGCCAGCAGCGTAGGCTTGGATACTCGTTTCCCCCACCAAGAGACCCAGTACTTC

clone_size: .
d_call: TRBD1
v_call: TRBV10-3
j_call: TRBJ1-4
cdr3_aa: CATNDRGLDEKLFF
cdr3_nt: TGTGCCACCAACGACAGGGGGCTGGATGAAAAACTGTTTTTT

clone_size: .
d_call: TRBD1
v_call: TRBV29-1
j_call: TRBJ1-4
cdr3_aa: CSVSMTGYEKLFF
cdr3_nt: TGCAGCGTTAGCATGACAGGGTACGAAAAACTGTTTTTT

clone_size: few
d_call: .
v_call: TRBV7-3
j_call: TRBJ2-1
cdr3_aa: CASSLLAVSSYNEQFF
cdr3_nt: TGTGCCAGCAGCTTATTAGCGGTGAGCTCCTACAATGAGCAGTTCTTC

clone_size: .
d_call: .
v_call: TRBV7-3
j_call: TRBJ2-6
cdr3_aa: CASGQSSGANVLTF
cdr3_nt: TGTGCCAGCGGGCAGAGCTCTGGGGCCAACGTCCTGACTTTC

clone_size: medium-sized
d_call: TRBD1
v_call: TRBV11-3
j_call: TRBJ1-2
cdr3_aa: CASSFRGGTGSGYTF
cdr3_nt: TGTGCCAGCAGCTTTAGAGGTGGGACAGGGTCTGGCTACACCTTC

clone_size: .
d_call: .
v_call: TRBV7-9
j_call: TRBJ2-2
cdr3_aa: CASSLFSATGELFF
cdr3_nt: TGTGCCAGCAGCTTATTCTCGGCCACCGGGGAGCTGTTTTTT

clone_size: few
d_call: .
v_call: TRBV4-1
j_call: TRBJ2-5
cdr3_aa: CASSRLGEETQYF
cdr3_nt: TGCGCCAGCAGCCGGCTAGGGGAGGAGACCCAGTACTTC

clone_size: .
d_call: .
v_call: TRBV6-5
j_call: TRBJ1-2
cdr3_aa: CASSYFVRANYGYTF
cdr3_nt: TGTGCCAGCAGTTACTTTGTCAGGGCAAACTATGGCTACACCTTC

clone_size: .
d_call: TRBD2
v_call: TRBV4-2
j_call: TRBJ2-3
cdr3_aa: CASSQDRRGAVDTQYF
cdr3_nt: TGTGCCAGCAGCCAAGATAGGCGGGGGGCGGTAGATACGCAGTATTTT

clone_size: .
d_call: .
v_call: TRBV6-5
j_call: TRBJ2-7
cdr3_aa: CASSYATKYYYEQYF
cdr3_nt: TGTGCCAGCAGTTACGCCACAAAATATTACTACGAGCAGTACTTC

clone_size: .
d_call: .
v_call: TRBV7-2
j_call: TRBJ2-3
cdr3_aa: CASSLSLASTDTQYF
cdr3_nt: TGTGCCAGCAGCTTATCACTAGCAAGCACAGATACGCAGTATTTT